This note documents a single T cell receptor beta chain sequence. Antigen specificity is unknown. This sample was included in a study of shared clonotypes between healthy human individuals. Across the study: In total, the donors were two women and a few men aged 18 to 49. Each donor's CD8 memory used one plate, CD8 naive two, each CD4 subset three. Overall study findings and caveats: Relative to memory subsets, naive subsets generally showed larger estimated richness.

Naive CD8 populations comprised CD45RO-negative cells positively selected for CCR7, excluding terminally differentiated effector memory CD45RA+ cells. Some 30,000 T cell genomes, or approximately 190 ng DNA, went into the sorted-subset replicate PCRs. The assay was immunoSEQ multiplex PCR, and TCRdb's table has in-frame clones only and misses some. The table has around 2,100,000 clones, just under 95% seen once. The CDR3 has 12 residues. Germline V lookup: CDR1 MNHEY, CDR2 SVGAGI. V was cut by 6 bases and J by 10 bases, with 15 bases left in between. The chain has TRBV6-5 and TRBJ1-2; D gene ambiguous. This TCR came from a man aged 18-30 years in good health. Sequenced material: naive CD8+ T cells sorted from blood. The CDR3 sequence: CASRGLEPDYTF. In DNA form, the CDR3 reads TGTGCCAGCAGAGGACTCGAACCGGACTACACCTTC.